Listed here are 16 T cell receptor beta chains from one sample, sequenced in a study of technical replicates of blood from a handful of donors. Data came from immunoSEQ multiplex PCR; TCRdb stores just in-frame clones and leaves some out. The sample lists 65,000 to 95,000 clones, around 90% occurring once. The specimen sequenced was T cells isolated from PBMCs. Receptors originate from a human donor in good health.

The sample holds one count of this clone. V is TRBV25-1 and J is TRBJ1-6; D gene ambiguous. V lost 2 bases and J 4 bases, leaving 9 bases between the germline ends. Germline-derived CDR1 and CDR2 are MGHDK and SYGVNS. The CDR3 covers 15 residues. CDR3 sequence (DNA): TGTGCCAGCAGTGAACAGCTCGGGTATAATTCACCCCTCCACTTT. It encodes CASSEQLGYNSPLHF.

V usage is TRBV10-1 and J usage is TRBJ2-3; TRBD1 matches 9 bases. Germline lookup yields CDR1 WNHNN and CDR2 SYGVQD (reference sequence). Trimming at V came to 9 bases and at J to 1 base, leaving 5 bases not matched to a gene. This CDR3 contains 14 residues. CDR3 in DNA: TGCGCCAGGCGACAGGGGGAGGGCACAGATACGCAGTATTTT. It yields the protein CARRQGEGTDTQYF.

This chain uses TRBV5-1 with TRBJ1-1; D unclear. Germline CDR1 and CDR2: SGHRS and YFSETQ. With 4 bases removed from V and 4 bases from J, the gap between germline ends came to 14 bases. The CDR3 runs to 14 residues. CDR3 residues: CASSPLGGGTEAFF. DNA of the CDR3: TGCGCCAGCAGCCCCCTTGGAGGAGGCACTGAAGCTTTCTTT.

CDR3 protein: CASSEGRGRDQPQHF. In DNA, the CDR3 is TGTGCCAGCAGTGAAGGCAGGGGGCGCGATCAGCCCCAGCATTTT. This chain links TRBV6-1 with TRBJ1-5, with 8 nucleotides matching TRBD1. The CDR3 runs 15 residues. V shed 1 base, J shed 5 bases, and the junction held 4 bases outside the gene matches. Germline V gives CDR1 MNHNS, CDR2 SASEGT.

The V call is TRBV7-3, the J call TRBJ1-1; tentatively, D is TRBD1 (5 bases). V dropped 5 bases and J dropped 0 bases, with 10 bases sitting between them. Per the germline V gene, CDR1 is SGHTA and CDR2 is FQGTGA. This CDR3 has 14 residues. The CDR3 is CASSLDSMNTEAFF. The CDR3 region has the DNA TGTGCCAGCAGCCTCGACAGCATGAACACTGAAGCTTTCTTT.

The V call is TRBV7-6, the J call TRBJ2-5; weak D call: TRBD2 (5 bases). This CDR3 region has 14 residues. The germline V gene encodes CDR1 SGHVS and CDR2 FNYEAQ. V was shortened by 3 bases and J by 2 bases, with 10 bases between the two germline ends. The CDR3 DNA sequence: TGTGCCAGCAGCTTCCAATCGGGGCAAGAGACCCAGTACTTC. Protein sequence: CASSFQSGQETQYF.

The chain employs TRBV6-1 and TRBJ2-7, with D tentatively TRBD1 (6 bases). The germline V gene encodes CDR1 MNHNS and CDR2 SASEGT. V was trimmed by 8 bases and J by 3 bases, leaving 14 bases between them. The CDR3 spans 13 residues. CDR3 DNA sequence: TGTGCCAGCGCGACAGGCCTTTTCTACGAGCAGTACTTC. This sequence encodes CASATGLFYEQYF.

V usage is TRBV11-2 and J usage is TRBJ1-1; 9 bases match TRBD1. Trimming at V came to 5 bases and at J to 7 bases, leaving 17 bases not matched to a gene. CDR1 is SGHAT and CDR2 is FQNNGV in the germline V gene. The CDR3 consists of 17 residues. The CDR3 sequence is CASSARDGTGYHVEAFF. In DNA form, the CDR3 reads TGTGCCAGCAGCGCCCGAGACGGGACAGGGTATCACGTTGAAGCTTTCTTT.

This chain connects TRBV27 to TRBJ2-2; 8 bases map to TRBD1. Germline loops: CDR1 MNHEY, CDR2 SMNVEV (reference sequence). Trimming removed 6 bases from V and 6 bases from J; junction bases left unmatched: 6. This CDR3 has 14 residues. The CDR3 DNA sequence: TGTGCCAGCAGCACGACAGGGGATGCCGGGGAGCTGTTTTTT. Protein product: CASSTTGDAGELFF.

CDR3 loop: CASSLFGTGDTGELFF. DNA for the CDR3: TGTGCCAGCAGCTTGTTCGGGACAGGGGACACCGGGGAGCTGTTTTTT. The chain recombines TRBV5-6 with TRBJ2-2; 10 bases fit TRBD1. Trimming removed 1 base from V and 3 bases from J; junction bases left unmatched: 3. Germline CDR1 SGHDT, CDR2 YYEEEE. The CDR3 extends over 16 amino acids.

CDR3 amino acids: CASLFGAGDTEAFF. CDR3 DNA: TGTGCCAGTTTATTTGGGGCAGGGGACACTGAAGCTTTCTTT. The V and J genes are TRBV7-9 and TRBJ1-1, with a tentative D call TRBD1 (6 bases). V was pared by 9 bases and J by 3 bases, with 17 bases between. The germline V gene has CDR1 SEHNR and CDR2 FQNEAQ (reference sequence). The CDR3 runs to 14 residues.

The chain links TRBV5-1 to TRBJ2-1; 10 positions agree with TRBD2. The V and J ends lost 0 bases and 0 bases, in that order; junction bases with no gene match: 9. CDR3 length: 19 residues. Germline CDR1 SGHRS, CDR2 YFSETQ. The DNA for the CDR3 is TGCGCCAGCAGCTTGGGGGATCCTAGCGGGGGCCCCTCCTACAATGAGCAGTTCTTC. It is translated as CASSLGDPSGGPSYNEQFF.

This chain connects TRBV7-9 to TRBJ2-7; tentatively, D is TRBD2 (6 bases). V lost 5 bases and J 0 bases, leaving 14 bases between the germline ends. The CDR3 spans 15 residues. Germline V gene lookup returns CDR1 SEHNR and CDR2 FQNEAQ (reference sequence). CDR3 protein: CASSRPGTSSYEQYF. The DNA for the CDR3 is TGTGCCAGCAGCCGTCCCGGGACTTCCTCCTACGAGCAGTACTTC. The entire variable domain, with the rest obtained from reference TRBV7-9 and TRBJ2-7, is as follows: DTGVSQNPRHKITKRGQNVTFRCDPISEHNRLYWYRQTLGQGPEFLTYFQNEAQLEKSRLLSDRFSAERPKGSFSTLEIQRTEQGDSAMYLCASSRPGTSSYEQYFGPGTRLTVT.

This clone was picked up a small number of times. DNA of the CDR3: TGTGCCAGCAGGGACTGGACAGGGGAGCTTCTTGGCTACACCTTC. It encodes CASRDWTGELLGYTF. The genes are TRBV6-6 and TRBJ1-2, with 9 positions matching TRBD1. This CDR3 contains 15 residues. Germline V CDR1 and CDR2: MNHNY, SVGAGI (reference sequence). V was pared by 6 bases and J by 7 bases, with 12 bases of the junction left unmatched.

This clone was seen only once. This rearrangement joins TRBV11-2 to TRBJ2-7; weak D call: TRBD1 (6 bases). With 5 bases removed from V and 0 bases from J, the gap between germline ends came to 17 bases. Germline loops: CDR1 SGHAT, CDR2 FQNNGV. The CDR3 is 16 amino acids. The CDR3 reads CASSEEGQSTSYEQYF. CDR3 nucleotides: TGTGCCAGCAGCGAGGAAGGACAGTCGACCTCCTACGAGCAGTACTTC.

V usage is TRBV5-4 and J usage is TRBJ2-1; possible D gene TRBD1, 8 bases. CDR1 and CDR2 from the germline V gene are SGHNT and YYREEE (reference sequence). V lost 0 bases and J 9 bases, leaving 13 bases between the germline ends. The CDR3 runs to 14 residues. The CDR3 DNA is TGTGCCAGCAGCTTGGACAGGGGGGGAAGTGAGCAGTTCTTC. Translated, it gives CASSLDRGGSEQFF.